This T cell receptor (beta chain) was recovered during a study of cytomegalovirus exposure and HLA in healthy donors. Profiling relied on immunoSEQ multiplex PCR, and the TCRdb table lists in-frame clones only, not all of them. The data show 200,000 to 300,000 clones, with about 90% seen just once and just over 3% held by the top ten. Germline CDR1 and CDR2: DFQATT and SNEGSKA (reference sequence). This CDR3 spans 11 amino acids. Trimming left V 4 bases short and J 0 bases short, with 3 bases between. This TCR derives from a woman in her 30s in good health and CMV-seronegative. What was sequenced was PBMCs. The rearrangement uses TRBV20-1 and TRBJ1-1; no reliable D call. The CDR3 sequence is CSATMNTEAFF. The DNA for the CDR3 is TGCAGTGCTACGATGAACACTGAAGCTTTCTTT.